The 26 T cell receptor beta chains listed next were all sequenced from one sample in a study of technical replicates of blood from a few donors. The protocol was immunoSEQ multiplex PCR, while the TCRdb copy is restricted to in-frame clones and leaves out a portion. The sample records more than 60,000 clones, around 92% being singletons. Sample: T cells isolated from PBMCs. The receptors derive from a human donor in good health.

The CDR3 bases are TGTGCCAGCAGCTTCAGTGGACAGGCTCGTGGCTACACCTTC. Amino acid sequence: CASSFSGQARGYTF. This chain joins TRBV7-9 and TRBJ1-2; 7 bases agree with TRBD1. This CDR3 spans 14 amino acids. The J segment lost 7 bases and the V segment lost 3 bases, leaving 8 bases of the junction unmatched. Per the germline V gene, CDR1 is SEHNR and CDR2 is FQNEAQ (reference sequence).

The chain carries TRBV23-1 and TRBJ2-3; perhaps TRBD1 as D (6 bases). TRBV23-1 is sorted into the ORF group, with uncertain function. Trimming cost V 0 bases and J 0 bases, with 7 bases left between them. There are 15 residues in the CDR3. The CDR3 region has the DNA TGCGCCAGCAGTCAATCCACAGGGAGCACAGATACGCAGTATTTT. This codes for CASSQSTGSTDTQYF.

The count of this clone is one. The chain employs TRBV4-1 and TRBJ2-2; 12 nucleotides align to TRBD2. The CDR3 has 17 amino acids. In germline, CDR1 is MGHRA, CDR2 YSYEKL. The ends lost 0 bases at V and 7 bases at J; junction bases unmatched: 6. Here the CDR3 reads CASSQDGLAGGFGELFF. The CDR3 DNA is TGCGCCAGCAGCCAAGATGGCCTAGCGGGAGGGTTCGGGGAGCTGTTTTTT.

This chain connects TRBV4-1 to TRBJ2-2; 14 nucleotides agree with TRBD2. The junction had 16 bases not matched to a gene; V was cut back by 6 bases and J by 7 bases. The CDR3 consists of 19 residues. Germline CDR1 and CDR2: MGHRA and YSYEKL. The CDR3 reads CASSLSTSGRGPVGGELFF. The CDR3 region has the DNA TGCGCCAGCAGTCTATCGACTAGCGGGAGGGGGCCTGTTGGCGGGGAGCTGTTTTTT.

This clone was recorded at least ten times. The CDR3 here is CASSPQGGGTYEQYF. For the CDR3, the DNA is TGTGCCAGCTCACCACAAGGAGGTGGTACCTACGAGCAGTACTTC. The chain uses TRBV18 and TRBJ2-7; TRBD2 might be the D (5 bases). The CDR3 contains 15 residues. With 1 base removed from V and 2 bases from J, the gap between germline ends came to 12 bases. CDR1 is KGHSH, CDR2 LQKENI, per germline.

The chain joins TRBV28 to TRBJ2-7; 7 nucleotides line up with TRBD1. Germline V gene lookup returns CDR1 MDHEN and CDR2 SYDVKM. The CDR3 length is 14 residues. The ends lost 4 bases at V and 0 bases at J; junction bases unmatched: 3. CDR3 sequence reads: CASSSQGPSYEQYF. Written as DNA, the CDR3 is TGTGCCAGCAGTTCACAGGGGCCCTCCTACGAGCAGTACTTC. The complete variable domain, with remaining parts taken from reference TRBV28 and TRBJ2-7, reads DVKVTQSSRYLVKRTGEKVFLECVQDMDHENMFWYRQDPGLGLRLIYFSYDVKMKEKGDIPEGYSVSREKKERFSLILESASTNQTSMYLCASSSQGPSYEQYFGPGTRLTVT.

The gene calls are TRBV10-3 and TRBJ2-3, with 10 positions matching TRBD1. CDR3 length: 17 residues. V lost 0 bases to trimming and J lost 2 bases; unmatched junction nucleotides: 5. Germline V CDR1 and CDR2: ENHRY, SYGVKD. Here the CDR3 DNA reads TGTGCCATCAGTGAGTCGACCGGGACAGGGGACACAGATACGCAGTATTTT. Encoded protein: CAISESTGTGDTDTQYF.

This chain joins TRBV9 and TRBJ2-3; D is perhaps TRBD2 (7 bases). The V end was cut by 4 bases, the J end by 1 base, with 16 bases between. CDR1 is SGDLS, CDR2 YYNGEE, per germline. This CDR3 comprises 16 residues. The CDR3 sequence is CASSLSEGGGTDTQYF. CDR3 nucleotides: TGTGCCAGCAGCCTATCCGAAGGGGGGGGCACAGATACGCAGTATTTT. Supplemented by reference TRBV9 and TRBJ2-3, the full variable domain reads DSGVTQTPKHLITATGQRVTLRCSPRSGDLSVYWYQQSLDQGLQFLIQYYNGEERAKGNILERFSAQQFPDLHSELNLSSLELGDSALYFCASSLSEGGGTDTQYFGPGTRLTVL.

CDR3 DNA sequence: TGTGCCAGCAGCCCGACACCTCGCAGCACCGGGGAGCTGTTTTTT. Residues: CASSPTPRSTGELFF. The chain couples TRBV7-2 to TRBJ2-2; no reliable D call. This CDR3 comprises 15 residues. The germline V and J ends were trimmed by 5 bases and 4 bases, with 14 bases remaining between them. The germline gives CDR1 SGHTA, CDR2 FQGNSA.

V usage is TRBV6-5 and J usage is TRBJ1-4, with 8 bases aligning to TRBD1. Germline CDR1 is MNHEY and CDR2 is SVGAGI. CDR3 length: 12 amino acids. J was trimmed by 8 bases and V by 6 bases; bases with no gene match: 2. This CDR3 reads CASSWDREKLFF. The CDR3 coding sequence is TGTGCCAGCAGCTGGGACAGGGAAAAACTGTTTTTT.

This chain uses TRBV2 with TRBJ2-3, with a possible D match to TRBD1 (6 bases). From germline, CDR1 is SNHLY and CDR2 FYNNEI. The CDR3 totals 13 residues. Trimming left V 11 bases short and J 5 bases short, with 17 bases between. The CDR3 sequence is CAFSTQGRDTQYF. The CDR3 coding sequence is TGTGCCTTCAGCACACAGGGAAGAGATACGCAGTATTTT.

The CDR3 sequence is CAISEGSEAFF. The CDR3 bases are TGTGCCATCAGTGAGGGCTCTGAAGCTTTCTTT. V gene TRBV10-3 combines with J gene TRBJ1-1, with D uncertain. The CDR3 has 11 amino acids. Germline V gene lookup returns CDR1 ENHRY and CDR2 SYGVKD. Trimming took off 2 bases at V and 6 bases at J, with 4 bases between the two ends.

V gene TRBV30 combines with J gene TRBJ1-5, with 10 bases aligning to TRBD1. V shed 6 bases, J shed 9 bases, and the junction held 8 bases outside the gene matches. The CDR3 length is 13 residues. CDR1 and CDR2 (germline): GTSNPN, SVGIG (reference sequence). CDR3 bases: TGTGCCTGTATGGGACAGGGGAAGGGGCCCCAGCATTTT. As protein: CACMGQGKGPQHF.

The rearrangement joins TRBV7-2 to TRBJ2-1; the match to TRBD2 covers 8 bases. The CDR3 has 15 amino acids. V dropped 1 base and J dropped 5; count of bases not matched to a gene: 4. CDR1 is SGHTA, CDR2 FQGNSA, per germline. The CDR3 coding sequence is TGTGCCAGCAGCTTAGTCCGGGGGGGCAACAATGAGCAGTTCTTC. Amino acids: CASSLVRGGNNEQFF.

This clone was picked up one time. This sequence joins TRBV11-3 and TRBJ1-2; no clear D gene. CDR1 and CDR2 from the germline V gene are SGHNT and YENEEA. This CDR3 is built from 14 residues. V was cut by 4 bases and J by 0 bases, with 9 bases left in between. The chain's CDR3 is CASSSTGANYGYTF. In DNA form, the CDR3 reads TGTGCCAGCAGCTCTACCGGAGCTAACTATGGCTACACCTTC.

The genes are TRBV11-2 and TRBJ1-5, with a possible D match to TRBD1 (5 bases). Trimming pared 1 base from V and 7 bases from J, leaving 5 bases between. CDR3 length: 12 residues. Germline V gene sequence: CDR1 SGHAT, CDR2 FQNNGV. CDR3 in amino acids: CASSLGGQPQHF. In DNA, the CDR3 is TGTGCCAGCAGCTTAGGGGGCCAGCCCCAGCATTTT.

This clone appeared once. The chain is built from TRBV7-9 and TRBJ1-4, with 7 positions matching TRBD1. CDR1 and CDR2 from the germline V gene are SEHNR and FQNEAQ (reference sequence). This CDR3 region has 13 residues. V lost 11 bases, J lost 5 bases, and 8 bases stayed unmatched. In DNA, the CDR3 is TGTGCCGTTCCCGGGACAGCCAATGAAAAACTGTTTTTT. It codes for CAVPGTANEKLFF.

The chain links TRBV19 to TRBJ1-5; D gene unclear. V was cut by 6 bases and J by 3 bases, with 9 bases left in between. Germline CDR1 is LNHDA and CDR2 is SQIVND (reference sequence). The CDR3 is 13 residues long. This CDR3 reads CASRQVPNQPQHF. DNA for the CDR3: TGTGCCAGTAGGCAGGTTCCCAATCAGCCCCAGCATTTT.

This clone was picked up a small number of times. The rearrangement uses TRBV6-6 and TRBJ1-1; 7 nucleotides line up with TRBD1. Germline-derived CDR1 and CDR2 are MNHNY and SVGAGI (reference sequence). J gave up 6 bases and V 10 bases, and 14 bases lay outside the gene matches. The CDR3 spans 14 residues. The CDR3 DNA reads as TGTGCCACCAAACGACAGGGTCGTGTCCCTGAAGCTTTCTTT. Protein product: CATKRQGRVPEAFF.

This rearrangement joins TRBV5-1 to TRBJ1-1, with unresolved D. The CDR3 extends over 13 amino acids. V was trimmed by 1 base and J by 4 bases, leaving 8 bases between them. In germline, CDR1 is SGHRS, CDR2 YFSETQ. The CDR3 DNA sequence: TGCGCCAGCAGCTTGTATCGCGGCACTGAAGCTTTCTTT. Protein product: CASSLYRGTEAFF.

This chain joins TRBV13 and TRBJ1-1, with D possibly matching TRBD1 (6 bases). This CDR3 has 15 amino acids. V was shortened by 0 bases and J by 5 bases, with 13 bases between the two germline ends. The germline CDR1 and CDR2 sequences are PRHDT and FYEKMQ (reference sequence). CDR3: CASSLGRATGTEAFF. In DNA, the CDR3 is TGTGCCAGCAGCTTAGGCAGGGCGACAGGTACTGAAGCTTTCTTT.

This chain joins TRBV5-1 and TRBJ1-1, with D maybe TRBD1 (6 bases). V shed 2 bases and J shed 1 base, with 9 bases lying between them. The CDR3 contains 14 residues. Germline CDR1 SGHRS, CDR2 YFSETQ. The CDR3 reads CASSLGRGNTEAFF. For the CDR3, the DNA is TGCGCCAGCAGCTTAGGCAGGGGGAACACTGAAGCTTTCTTT.

The rearrangement links TRBV6-6 to TRBJ1-4; 8 bases fit TRBD1. Germline V gene sequence: CDR1 MNHNY, CDR2 SVGAGI (reference sequence). The CDR3 runs 14 residues. After removal of 5 bases from V and 6 bases from J, the junction contained 5 bases not matched to a gene. CDR3 in DNA: TGTGCCAGCAGTAGGACAGGGCACTATGAAAAACTGTTTTTT. Protein: CASSRTGHYEKLFF.

The chain employs TRBV9 and TRBJ2-2; 10 bases align to TRBD2. Germline assignment: CDR1 SGDLS and CDR2 YYNGEE. The junction had 11 bases not matched to a gene; V was cut back by 4 bases and J by 5 bases. There are 17 residues in the CDR3. CDR3 in amino acids: CASSLRGSGRFTGELFF. The CDR3 DNA reads TGTGCCAGCAGCCTCCGGGGTAGCGGGAGGTTTACCGGGGAGCTGTTTTTT.

In nucleotides, the CDR3 is TGTGCCAGCAGCTTACTAGCGGGAGTGGACAATGAGCAGTTCTTC. Translating gives CASSLLAGVDNEQFF. The chain links TRBV11-2 to TRBJ2-1; 10 bases line up with TRBD2. The V gene end was trimmed by 2 bases and the J gene end by 5 bases; junction bases not matched to a gene: 3. The germline CDR1 and CDR2 sequences are SGHAT and FQNNGV. The CDR3 totals 15 residues. Filled out from reference TRBV11-2 and TRBJ2-1, the complete variable domain reads EAGVAQSPRYKIIEKRQSVAFWCNPISGHATLYWYQQILGQGPKLLIQFQNNGVVDDSQLPKDRFSAERLKGVDSTLKIQPAKLEDSAVYLCASSLLAGVDNEQFFGPGTRLTVL.

The chain employs TRBV10-3 and TRBJ2-2; 11 bases line up with TRBD2. V shed 2 bases, J shed 7 bases, and the junction held 3 bases outside the gene matches. Germline V CDR1 and CDR2: ENHRY, SYGVKD. The CDR3 is 15 residues long. CDR3 residues: CAISEKGLADGELFF. CDR3 DNA: TGTGCCATCAGTGAGAAGGGACTAGCGGACGGGGAGCTGTTTTTT.